This T cell receptor beta chain was found in a study of cytomegalovirus exposure and HLA in healthy donors. Use of 60 Vbeta and 13 Jbeta primers characterized the PCR. TCRdb keeps only in-frame clones here, not all; method: immunoSEQ multiplex PCR. The sample carries 150,000 or so clones, approximately 81% recorded once. CDR1 and CDR2 (germline): MNHEY, SMNVEV (reference sequence). CDR3 length: 16 residues. The V and J ends lost 5 bases and 0 bases respectively, with 14 bases between them. The specimen sequenced was PBMCs. This chain joins TRBV27 and TRBJ1-5; D remains unclear. The TCR originated in a man between 18 and 35 years old in good health and CMV-seronegative. The CDR3 region is CASSPYTENSNQPQHF. In nucleotides, the CDR3 is TGTGCCAGCAGTCCCTACACAGAGAATAGCAATCAGCCCCAGCATTTT.